These T cell receptor beta chains were read from a single sample in a study of molecular identifiers for immune sequencing clone quantification. TCRdb passed the PCR reads through MiXCR, listing each CDR3 protein once. The sample consists of around 70,000 distinct CDR3 sequences, about 18% of them appearing once. Sequences were obtained from naive CD8+ T cells from blood, with Jurkat cell RNA spiked in. The receptors here all came from a human donor in good health. Some libraries in this study had Jurkat cell RNA spiked in. The CDR3 runs from the conserved cysteine through the conserved F or W. Fields, in order: J gene, D gene, clone size, V gene, CDR3 protein, CDR3 DNA. D genes are given only for firm matches. Rows may omit the clone size; those that give it use once, few, many or a size class.

TRBJ2-1,.,many,TRBV4-1,CASSQLVGNEQFF,TGCGCCAGCAGCCAATTGGTCGGCAATGAGCAGTTCTTC
TRBJ2-3,.,many,TRBV7-2,CASNLLDTDTQYF,TGTGCCAGCAACCTACTAGACACAGATACGCAGTATTTT
TRBJ1-1,.,many,TRBV3-1,CASKFGTDLLTEAFF,TGTGCCAGCAAATTCGGGACGGATCTTCTGACTGAAGCTTTCTTT
TRBJ2-1,.,.,TRBV9,CASRSEGYNEQFF,TGTGCCAGCAGGAGCGAGGGATACAATGAGCAGTTCTTC
TRBJ2-7,.,many,TRBV20-1,CSASQGYEQYF,TGCAGTGCCAGCCAGGGGTACGAGCAGTACTTC
TRBJ1-2,.,many,TRBV28,CALRGHNYGYTF,TGTGCCCTCCGAGGACATAACTATGGCTACACCTTC
TRBJ2-7,.,many,TRBV14,CASSHVGPGDEQYF,TGTGCCAGCAGCCATGTCGGCCCAGGCGACGAGCAGTACTTC
TRBJ2-3,.,many,TRBV7-2,CASSLVDWDSTDTQYF,TGTGCCAGCAGCTTAGTAGACTGGGACAGCACAGATACGCAGTATTTT
TRBJ2-7,TRBD2,many,TRBV15,CATSHPGGTYEQYF,TGTGCCACCAGCCATCCGGGGGGGACCTACGAGCAGTACTTC
TRBJ2-7,.,many,TRBV5-5,CASSLLGGAYEQYF,TGTGCCAGCAGCTTGTTGGGGGGCGCCTACGAGCAGTACTTC
TRBJ2-7,TRBD2,many,TRBV27,CASSTTGLAGEYEQYF,TGTGCCAGCAGTACGACGGGACTAGCGGGAGAGTACGAGCAGTACTTC
TRBJ2-7,TRBD2,many,TRBV7-8,CASSLELAVYEQYF,TGTGCCAGCAGCTTAGAGCTAGCGGTATACGAGCAGTACTTC
TRBJ2-7,.,many,TRBV7-9,CASSSSSAYEQYF,TGTGCCAGCAGCTCCAGTAGCGCCTACGAGCAGTACTTC
TRBJ2-1,.,few,TRBV7-2,CASSFFPAGWLEQFF,TGTGCCAGCAGCTTTTTCCCGGCTGGGTGGCTAGAGCAGTTCTTC
TRBJ1-5,TRBD1,.,TRBV3-1,CASSHGQGVRPQHF,TGTGCCAGCAGCCATGGACAGGGAGTTCGGCCCCAGCATTTT
TRBJ2-1,TRBD2,many,TRBV11-2,CASSFTSGSYNEQFF,TGTGCCAGCAGCTTCACTAGCGGGAGTTACAATGAGCAGTTCTTC
TRBJ1-1,.,.,TRBV27,CASSLLRPNRAGAFF,TGTGCCAGCAGTCTACTAAGGCCTAACCGGGCTGGAGCTTTCTTT
TRBJ2-1,TRBD2,many,TRBV13,CASSSDPSGEDNEQFF,TGTGCCAGCAGCTCGGACCCTAGCGGGGAAGACAATGAGCAGTTCTTC
TRBJ2-7,TRBD2,many,TRBV6-5,CASSYFAGGATYEQYF,TGTGCCAGCAGTTACTTCGCGGGAGGGGCTACCTACGAGCAGTACTTC
TRBJ1-4,.,many,TRBV20-1,CSAPDQEREKLFF,TGCAGTGCTCCCGACCAGGAAAGGGAAAAACTGTTTTTT
TRBJ2-3,.,many,TRBV7-6,CASSGGGVWDTQYF,TGTGCCAGCAGCGGAGGGGGGGTTTGGGATACGCAGTATTTT
TRBJ2-7,.,many,TRBV7-2,CASSLGPFSYEQYF,TGTGCCAGCAGCTTGGGACCCTTCTCCTACGAGCAGTACTTC
TRBJ1-2,.,few,TRBV7-9,CASSLEGRQLYGYTF,TGTGCCAGCAGCTTAGAAGGACGGCAGCTCTATGGCTACACCTTC
TRBJ1-3,.,many,TRBV5-6,CASSLWGTEGNTIYF,TGTGCCAGCAGCTTGTGGGGTACCGAAGGAAACACCATATATTTT
TRBJ2-1,.,many,TRBV4-1,CASSQKYLSYNEQFF,TGCGCCAGCAGCCAAAAATACCTCTCCTACAATGAGCAGTTCTTC
TRBJ1-6,TRBD1,many,TRBV20-1,CCARGQTGSSYNSPLHF,TGCTGTGCTAGAGGACAGACAGGGAGCTCCTATAATTCACCCCTCCACTTT
TRBJ2-7,.,many,TRBV20-1,CSARSTRGAYEQYF,TGCAGTGCTAGGTCGACTAGGGGGGCCTACGAGCAGTACTTC
TRBJ2-3,TRBD1,many,TRBV4-3,CASSQDGTGVTDTQYF,TGCGCCAGCAGCCAAGATGGGACAGGGGTAACAGATACGCAGTATTTT
TRBJ1-1,.,many,TRBV7-9,CASSRDEEAFF,TGTGCCAGCAGCCGGGACGAGGAAGCTTTCTTT
TRBJ2-4,TRBD1,many,TRBV10-3,CAISESIVVRTDRKNIQYF,TGTGCCATCAGTGAGTCGATTGTGGTCCGCACGGACAGGAAAAACATTCAGTACTTC
TRBJ2-1,.,many,TRBV7-8,CASSPTAYNEQFF,TGTGCCAGCAGCCCGACAGCTTACAATGAGCAGTTCTTC
TRBJ2-7,.,many,TRBV20-1,CSARFPGLGHEQYF,TGCAGTGCTAGGTTCCCGGGACTGGGCCACGAGCAGTACTTC
TRBJ2-4,TRBD1,many,TRBV2,CASSESRFDRGGQNIQYF,TGTGCCAGCAGTGAATCCCGATTCGACAGGGGGGGCCAAAACATTCAGTACTTC
TRBJ2-2,TRBD1,many,TRBV6-5,CASSLGQADSGELFF,TGTGCCAGCAGCCTCGGACAGGCTGACTCCGGGGAGCTGTTTTTT
TRBJ2-1,.,many,TRBV29-1,CSVTPVRDGYNEQFF,TGCAGCGTTACCCCTGTGCGGGATGGCTACAATGAGCAGTTCTTC
TRBJ1-1,.,many,TRBV27,CASSLSVLAEAFF,TGTGCCAGCAGTTTATCAGTGCTGGCTGAAGCTTTCTTT
TRBJ2-3,.,.,TRBV7-9,CASSLPPTDTQYF,TGTGCCAGCAGCTTACCCCCCACAGATACGCAGTATTTT
TRBJ1-1,.,.,TRBV15,CATTRSETVEAFF,TGTGCCACCACCCGATCCGAGACAGTAGAAGCTTTCTTT
TRBJ2-7,.,few,TRBV15,CATSRVETTYEQYF,TGTGCCACCAGCAGAGTTGAGACAACCTACGAGCAGTACTTC
TRBJ2-7,.,.,TRBV9,CASSVADGTDAYEQYF,TGTGCCAGCAGCGTAGCTGACGGGACGGATGCCTACGAGCAGTACTTC
TRBJ2-1,.,many,TRBV27,CASSLGGVVYEQFF,TGTGCCAGCAGTTTAGGGGGAGTTGTCTATGAGCAGTTCTTC
TRBJ2-5,.,few,TRBV6-5,CASSYQSEETQYF,TGTGCCAGCAGTTACCAGTCAGAAGAGACCCAGTACTTC
TRBJ2-1,TRBD2,many,TRBV4-3,CASSQERGRTSGVNEQFF,TGCGCCAGCAGCCAAGAAAGGGGGAGGACTAGCGGGGTGAATGAGCAGTTCTTC
TRBJ1-1,.,many,TRBV7-9,CASSLLSEAFF,TGTGCCAGCAGCCTCCTAAGTGAAGCTTTCTTT
TRBJ2-1,TRBD2,.,TRBV14,CASRPYPGLASGISYNEQFF,TGTGCCAGCAGACCCTATCCGGGACTAGCGTCGGGTATCTCCTACAATGAGCAGTTCTTC
TRBJ2-7,.,.,TRBV13,CAGSPGRSSYEQYF,TGTGCCGGCAGCCCTGGACGAAGCTCCTACGAGCAGTACTTC
TRBJ2-7,.,few,TRBV27,CASSLSLDYEQYF,TGTGCCAGCAGTTTATCGCTCGACTACGAGCAGTACTTC